The entry that follows covers one TCR beta chain sequence. Its antigen is unknown. This entry belongs to a study of human versus mouse CDR3 diversity and MHC coevolution. About the study: Valid reads per sample ranged from about 5.5 x 10^6 to 1.6 x 10^7. Study results and limitations: About 1.6 million TCR beta clonotypes were estimated for humans, the largest repertoire.

The germline V gene encodes CDR1 MNHEY and CDR2 SVGAGI. V was cut by 4 bases and J by 5 bases, with 5 bases left in between. The CDR3 is 11 residues long. Using immunoSEQ multiplex PCR, the repertoire was profiled, and TCRdb retains in-frame clones only, with some absent. This table holds 60,000 to 95,000 clones, 92% found once. The receptor was isolated from a person between 25 and 69 years old in good health. The chain recombines TRBV6-5 with TRBJ1-2; D unclear. The sequenced sample consisted of naive CD4+ T cells from blood. This sample's subset: CD45RO-negative CD62L-positive naive CD4 T cells. The CDR3 sequence is CASSSLYGYTF. Written as DNA, the CDR3 is TGTGCCAGCAGTTCCCTATATGGCTACACCTTC.